Here is one T cell receptor (beta chain) with its context. The antigen remains undetermined. The data derive from a study of cytomegalovirus exposure and HLA in healthy donors. Study-level information: From HLA-typed donors, an early data release held about 85 million unique TCRs. Assignment to the Caucasian-associated ancestry cluster applied to approximately 80% of the 350 to 500 genotyped donors. Notes on the study in general: In a later analysis, compared with equally common non-associated chains, HLA-associated beta chains were more expanded. Earlier analysis found most TCR beta V segments productive about 87% or about 30% of the time.

V was pared by 3 bases and J by 2 bases, with 12 bases between. CDR1 and CDR2 (germline): SGHTA, FQGNSA. The CDR3 is 15 residues long. Primers: 60 Vbeta forward and 13 Jbeta reverse. Profiled with immunoSEQ multiplex PCR; TCRdb holds only in-frame clones, not every one. The sample records approximately 260,000 clones, 80% to 95% being singletons. This chain uses TRBV7-2 with TRBJ2-3, with D hard to call. The clonotype comes from a girl aged 2 to 10 in good health and CMV-seronegative. What was sequenced was PBMCs. The DNA of the CDR3 is TGTGCCAGCAGCTTTGAGGTTTTCAACACAGATACGCAGTATTTT. Its translation is CASSFEVFNTDTQYF.